The 2 T cell receptor beta chains in this list originate from one sample, sequenced in a study of blood T cell repertoires in COVID-19. TCRdb keeps only in-frame clones here, not all; method: immunoSEQ multiplex PCR. The sample carries around 66,000 clones, roughly 77% recorded once. Material: peripheral blood. Source of these receptors: a human donor in a cohort sampled during active COVID-19.

This chain links TRBV19 with TRBJ1-5; perhaps TRBD1 as D (5 bases). The CDR3 is 17 residues long. The germline CDR1 and CDR2 sequences are LNHDA and SQIVND (reference sequence). V lost 3 bases and J 4 bases, leaving 19 bases between the germline ends. CDR3 DNA sequence: TGTGCCAGTAGTATTGGAGCGAGGTCGGGGGGAAATCAGCCCCAGCATTTT. Encoded protein: CASSIGARSGGNQPQHF.

The chain couples TRBV5-1 to TRBJ2-2; TRBD1 matches at 7 bases. With V trimmed by 4 bases and J by 6 bases, 6 bases remained unmatched. Germline CDR1 and CDR2: SGHRS and YFSETQ. This CDR3 region has 14 residues. In DNA form, the CDR3 reads TGCGCCAGCAGCACTGGACAGGCCCCCGGGGAGCTGTTTTTT. It encodes CASSTGQAPGELFF.